This T cell receptor beta chain was identified during a study of cytomegalovirus exposure and HLA in healthy donors. Study-level results: Using a false discovery rate of 0.05, a later analysis showed that 16,951 TCR beta sequences were associated with HLA alleles. Rare TCR sequences predominated, though certain public TCRs were found in many donors. According to an earlier analysis, most TCR beta V segments yielded productive rearrangements about 87% or about 30% of the time.

In its sample, this clone was seen a few times. The antigen is unknown. The PCR was carried out with 60 Vbeta primers and 13 Jbeta primers. Original analysis: Roughly 11 million shared chains were among the roughly 78 million unique TCR beta chains that a later analysis counted. This table comes from immunoSEQ multiplex PCR, and its TCRdb copy is limited to in-frame clones, with some not included. The DNA was the basis for D and trimming; V, J and clone size are from that table. The repertoire includes 40,000 or so clones, 60% to 70% of them detected once, and around 4% sits in the top ten. Germline V gene lookup returns CDR1 SGHDN and CDR2 FVKESK. Trimming took 2 bases from V and 4 from J; bases not matched to a gene: 13. The CDR3 totals 18 residues.

Sequenced material: PBMCs. This clonotype was obtained from a middle-aged man in good health and CMV-seronegative. The rearrangement joins TRBV14 to TRBJ2-1, with 8 bases that match TRBD2. CDR3 nucleotide sequence: TGTGCCAGCAGCCAACGTTCGTCAGTAGCGGGGAGGTACAATGAGCAGTTCTTC. The encoded protein is CASSQRSSVAGRYNEQFF.